Below, one TCR beta chain is given with its context. The antigen is not known. This sample is drawn from a study of cytomegalovirus exposure and HLA in healthy donors. Overall study context: Later analysis reported that the 120 validation repertoires shared the platform of the approximately 690 first-cohort repertoires. Study outcomes and limitations: Subsequent analysis showed first-cohort TCR clusters tending to co-occur in some 120 validation repertoires. Altogether, some 170 TCR beta chains were recorded as cytomegalovirus-associated. Reported performance of the classifier showed diagnosis of cytomegalovirus status with high specificity and sensitivity.

Method: immunoSEQ multiplex PCR; TCRdb's copy keeps in-frame clones and lacks some. The repertoire holds 220,000 or so clones, with about 89% as singletons. The CDR3 length is 13 residues. The V end lost 10 bases, the J end lost 8 bases, and 20 bases lay between the germline ends. The germline gives CDR1 MDHEN, CDR2 SYDVKM. This sequence originates from a woman aged 18-29 years in good health and CMV-seronegative. The sample taken for sequencing was PBMCs. J is TRBJ1-2 and V is TRBV28; possibly TRBD1 for D (5 bases). CDR3 amino acids: CATSWGRSRGYTF. CDR3 sequence (DNA): TGTGCCACCTCATGGGGCCGCTCTCGGGGCTACACCTTC.